These 11 T cell receptor beta chains originate from one sample sequenced in a study of T cell changes during pregnancy in multiple sclerosis. Repertoires were generated with immunoSEQ multiplex PCR, while TCRdb's copy carries only in-frame clones and drops some. Among 40,000 or so clones listed, about nine tenths were seen once. The material sequenced was CD8+ T cells from peripheral blood mononuclear cells, taken in the second trimester of pregnancy. These receptors were taken from a female donor with multiple sclerosis, enrolled in a pregnancy study.

The CDR3 sequence: CASSFRTSGVSDTQYF. CDR3 DNA: TGCGCCAGCAGCTTTCGGACTAGCGGGGTTTCAGATACGCAGTATTTT. This chain uses TRBV4-3 with TRBJ2-3; 12 bases match TRBD2. Germline V CDR1 and CDR2: LGHNA, YSLEER. The CDR3 is made up of 16 amino acids. The V and J ends lost 5 bases and 4 bases, in that order; junction bases with no gene match: 7.

The chain carries TRBV2 and TRBJ1-4; 7 nucleotides align to TRBD1. V dropped 5 bases and J dropped 0; count of bases not matched to a gene: 6. This CDR3 has 16 residues. Germline-derived CDR1 and CDR2 are SNHLY and FYNNEI. CDR3 protein: CASSYRDRPTNEKLFF. The DNA for the CDR3 is TGTGCCAGCAGTTATCGGGACAGACCAACTAATGAAAAACTGTTTTTT.

The chain employs TRBV5-4 and TRBJ2-7; possible D gene TRBD2, 6 bases. The CDR3 is 16 amino acids. The germline V and J ends were trimmed by 4 bases and 0 bases, with 17 bases remaining between them. Germline assignment: CDR1 SGHNT and CDR2 YYREEE (reference sequence). The CDR3 protein is CASSTIPGLTSYEQYF. CDR3 nucleotides: TGTGCCAGCAGCACAATACCGGGACTGACCTCCTACGAGCAGTACTTC.

The V and J genes are TRBV25-1 and TRBJ2-7; D uncertain. Germline V CDR1 and CDR2: MGHDK, SYGVNS. CDR3 size: 14 residues. With 3 bases removed from V and 0 bases from J, the gap between germline ends came to 9 bases. CDR3 protein: CASSEGHSSYEQYF. The CDR3 DNA reads as TGTGCCAGCAGTGAGGGTCACAGCTCCTACGAGCAGTACTTC.

A single count supports this clone. V gene TRBV6-4 combines with J gene TRBJ2-1; a possible D gene is TRBD2 (5 bases). The germline CDR1 and CDR2 sequences are MRHNA and SNTAGT. The CDR3 covers 15 residues. Between the trimmed V and J ends, which lost 2 bases and 4 bases, there was a span of 12 bases. This CDR3 is CASSDPGGSYNEQFF. CDR3 DNA sequence: TGTGCCAGCAGTGACCCCGGAGGCTCTTACAATGAGCAGTTCTTC.

This chain connects TRBV27 to TRBJ2-3, with a possible D match to TRBD2 (5 bases). The CDR3 runs 15 residues. Germline loops: CDR1 MNHEY, CDR2 SMNVEV (reference sequence). The V and J ends lost 7 bases and 1 base respectively, with 15 bases between them. Written as DNA, the CDR3 is TGTGCCAGCAAGAAGCGGCTGTGGGGCACAGATACGCAGTATTTT. It codes for CASKKRLWGTDTQYF.

The J gene is TRBJ1-5, the V gene TRBV5-8; perhaps TRBD1 as D (6 bases). Trimming took 0 bases from V and 6 from J, leaving 10 bases between them. In germline, CDR1 is SGHTS, CDR2 YDEGEE. There are 14 residues in the CDR3. In DNA form, the CDR3 reads TGTGCCAGCAGCTTGGAACAGGGCAGTCAGCCCCAGCATTTT. It encodes CASSLEQGSQPQHF.

Here the CDR3 reads CASADRDNSPLHF. The CDR3 coding sequence is TGTGCCAGCGCCGACAGGGATAATTCACCCCTCCACTTT. The J gene is TRBJ1-6, the V gene TRBV6-1; 7 nucleotides match TRBD1. This CDR3 has 13 amino acids. The germline V gene encodes CDR1 MNHNS and CDR2 SASEGT. The ends lost 8 bases at V and 5 bases at J; junction bases unmatched: 3.

This clone was observed a few times. This rearrangement joins TRBV6-5 to TRBJ2-7; possibly TRBD2 for D (7 bases). The germline V gene encodes CDR1 MNHEY and CDR2 SVGAGI. The CDR3 runs 16 residues. V was clipped by 1 base and J by 0 bases, with 13 bases between them. The CDR3 DNA is TGTGCCAGCAGTTACTTATGGCGGGGGCACTCCTACGAGCAGTACTTC. Its translation: CASSYLWRGHSYEQYF.

This rearrangement joins TRBV7-6 to TRBJ1-1, with D hard to call. The V gene lost 3 bases and the J gene lost 4 bases, with 12 bases spanning the gap. This CDR3 has 14 residues. Germline CDR1 is SGHVS and CDR2 is FNYEAQ. CDR3 nucleotides: TGTGCCAGCAGCTTCCGAGAAAGAAGCACTGAAGCTTTCTTT. Translating gives CASSFRERSTEAFF.

By proportion, this clone is medium-sized (0.01 to 0.1%). The chain couples TRBV4-3 to TRBJ2-6; D is possibly TRBD2 (6 bases). CDR1 LGHNA and CDR2 YSLEER come from the germline V gene. Deletions cut 1 base from V and 0 bases from J, with 7 bases between. The CDR3 runs 16 residues. The chain's CDR3 is CASSQGEVSGANVLTF. The CDR3, as DNA: TGCGCCAGCAGCCAAGGGGAGGTCTCTGGGGCCAACGTCCTGACTTTC.